This TCR beta chain was recorded in a study of identifying expanded T cells in peripheral blood. The CDR3 is 15 amino acids. The germline CDR1 and CDR2 sequences are SGHNT and YYREEE (reference sequence). J gave up 5 bases and V 5 bases, and 7 bases lay outside the gene matches. Assay used: immunoSEQ multiplex PCR; TCRdb lists only in-frame clones, some missing. The table includes under 70,000 clones, approximately 87% detected once. The chain recombines TRBV5-4 with TRBJ2-1, with TRBD1 matching 10 bases. The material sequenced was blood. The sequence was obtained from a person aged 18 to 75 in good health. The DNA for the CDR3 is TGTGCCAGCAGACTTCGACAGGGGGCCAACAATGAGCAGTTCTTC. Translating it yields CASRLRQGANNEQFF.